This T cell receptor beta chain was observed in a study of cytomegalovirus exposure and HLA in healthy donors. Study-level information: Membership in the Caucasian-associated ancestry cluster was found for around four fifths of almost 400 genotyped donors. Findings and caveats of the study: A cluster of highly shared sequence variants was likely a sequencing artifact.

CDR3 size: 13 residues. V lost 6 bases to trimming and J lost 8 bases, with 13 bases between them. Per germline, CDR1 SNHLY and CDR2 FYNNEI. Notes on this clone: What it binds is unknown.

PCR amplification relied on 60 Vbeta primers (plus 13 Jbeta primers). The repertoire was sequenced with immunoSEQ multiplex PCR; TCRdb's copy has only in-frame clones and lacks some. Of roughly 100,000 clones detected, roughly 82% appear once; the ten largest clones hold 1.6%. The chain recombines TRBV2 with TRBJ1-4; possible D gene TRBD1, 6 bases. The origin of this receptor is a man aged 50 or older in good health and CMV-seronegative. Sequencing input: PBMCs. For the CDR3, the DNA is TGTGCCAGCAGCCTGGACAGTGGCGAAAAACTGTTTTTT. This translates into CASSLDSGEKLFF. Combining the CDR3 with reference TRBV2 and TRBJ1-4 gives the whole variable domain EPEVTQTPSHQVTQMGQEVILRCVPISNHLYFYWYRQILGQKVEFLVSFYNNEISEKSEIFDDQFSVERPDGSNFTLKIRSTKLEDSAMYFCASSLDSGEKLFFGSGTQLSVL.